This is a list of T cell receptor beta chains from one sample in a study of blood T cells in healthy people across ages. TCRdb re-derived calls from the 5' RACE reads in MiXCR, one entry per CDR3 protein. The sample includes roughly 700,000 distinct CDR3 sequences, approximately 25% of them seen just once. These sequences were also reported in another study, on T cells of mothers and their children.

Material: blood. These receptor sequences come from a boy between 10 and 17 years old in good health. Both conserved end residues are part of each CDR3. The D gene is left open where the match is weak. Not every row has a clone size; where given, it reads once, few, many or a size class.

>TRBJ2-1|-|TRBV4-2|-
CASSQSGGAAYNEQFF
TGTGCCAGCAGCCAATCGGGCGGGGCCGCCTACAATGAGCAGTTCTTC
>TRBJ2-1|-|TRBV20-1|-
CSATETRTWTTEQFF
TGCAGTGCTACCGAGACGCGGACCTGGACTACTGAGCAGTTCTTC
>TRBJ1-1|TRBD1|TRBV6-5|few
CASSDRTGRHTEAFF
TGTGCCAGCAGCGACCGGACAGGGCGGCACACTGAAGCTTTCTTT
>TRBJ1-3|-|TRBV13|few
CASLTRGSSGNTIYF
TGTGCCAGCCTTACCAGGGGAAGTTCTGGAAACACCATATATTTT
>TRBJ2-1|-|TRBV5-6|few
CASSLPGANEQFF
TGTGCCAGCAGCCTTCCGGGGGCCAATGAGCAGTTCTTC
>TRBJ2-1|-|TRBV2|-
CASSAWIGEEQFF
TGTGCCAGCAGTGCCTGGATAGGGGAAGAGCAGTTCTTC
>TRBJ1-1|-|TRBV7-6|few
CASSAGETEAFF
TGTGCCAGCAGTGCTGGGGAAACTGAAGCTTTCTTT
>TRBJ2-1|TRBD2|TRBV20-1|-
CSATVATSGRVHEQFF
TGCAGTGCTACGGTGGCGACTAGCGGGAGGGTCCATGAGCAGTTCTTC
>TRBJ1-2|-|TRBV29-1|once
CSVSDRANYGYTF
TGCAGCGTTTCGGACAGAGCAAACTATGGCTACACCTTC
>TRBJ2-7|TRBD2|TRBV7-9|few
CASSSKYSQGGAYEQYF
TGTGCCAGCAGCTCGAAATATTCCCAGGGAGGGGCCTACGAGCAGTACTTC
>TRBJ2-2|-|TRBV7-2|few
CASSLGYREVRGSTGELFF
TGTGCCAGCAGCTTAGGGTACCGCGAGGTCCGTGGGAGCACCGGGGAGCTGTTTTTT
>TRBJ1-4|-|TRBV11-1|few
CASSSNSATNEKLFF
TGTGCCAGCAGCTCAAACAGTGCAACTAATGAAAAACTGTTTTTT
>TRBJ2-7|-|TRBV9|once
CASSVGGGLSYEQYF
TGTGCCAGCAGCGTAGGAGGGGGGCTGTCCTACGAGCAGTACTTC
>TRBJ2-5|-|TRBV28|few
CASSPPLQVYSGETQYF
TGTGCCAGCAGTCCCCCCCTCCAGGTCTACTCGGGGGAGACCCAGTACTTC
>TRBJ2-7|-|TRBV9|-
CASSVVGGSEQYF
TGTGCCAGCAGCGTAGTTGGGGGATCCGAGCAGTACTTC
>TRBJ1-4|-|TRBV12-3/TRBV12-4|-
CASSWTSEEEKLFF
TGTGCCAGCAGTTGGACTTCCGAGGAGGAAAAACTGTTTTTT
>TRBJ1-3|-|TRBV7-9|-
CASSLTRDTIYF
TGTGCCAGCAGCCTCACCAGGGACACCATATATTTT
>TRBJ2-5|-|TRBV7-2|few
CASSWFLQETQYF
TGTGCCAGCAGCTGGTTCCTCCAAGAGACCCAGTACTTC
>TRBJ2-3|-|TRBV28|-
CASSTTLFGTDSQYF
TGTGCCAGCAGTACGACCCTCTTCGGCACAGATTCGCAGTATTTT
>TRBJ2-5|TRBD2|TRBV28|few
CASSLRRETGETQYF
TGTGCCAGCAGTTTAAGGCGGGAGACTGGAGAGACCCAGTACTTC
>TRBJ2-3|TRBD2|TRBV12-3/TRBV12-4|-
CASSLGGSGVDTQYF
TGTGCCAGCAGTTTAGGCGGTAGCGGGGTGGATACGCAGTATTTT
>TRBJ2-5|TRBD1|TRBV5-6|few
CASSAGQGKETQYF
TGTGCCAGCAGCGCGGGACAGGGCAAAGAGACCCAGTACTTC
>TRBJ2-1|TRBD2|TRBV7-2|-
CASSPPGRASFEQFF
TGTGCCAGCAGCCCGCCCGGGAGGGCCTCCTTCGAGCAGTTCTTC
>TRBJ2-7|-|TRBV20-1|few
CSARHRDFLYEQYF
TGCAGTGCCCGACACAGGGACTTTCTCTACGAGCAGTACTTC
>TRBJ2-1|TRBD1|TRBV15|-
CATSGDREGGNEQFF
TGTGCCACCAGCGGAGACAGGGAAGGGGGCAATGAGCAGTTCTTC
>TRBJ2-7|-|TRBV11-2|few
CASSSSGDWTSYEQYF
TGTGCCAGCAGCTCGAGCGGAGACTGGACCTCCTACGAGCAGTACTTC
>TRBJ2-4|-|TRBV7-9|-
CASSPWVQQGKVENIQYF
TGTGCCAGCAGCCCGTGGGTACAACAGGGAAAGGTTGAAAACATTCAGTACTTC
>TRBJ2-3|-|TRBV9|-
CASSVRPLRSTDTQYF
TGTGCCAGCAGCGTGCGCCCTCTTAGGAGCACAGATACGCAGTATTTT
>TRBJ2-1|-|TRBV12-3/TRBV12-4|once
CASSPRERYFDEQFF
TGTGCCAGCAGCCCCAGGGAGAGGTATTTCGATGAGCAGTTCTTC
>TRBJ2-1|TRBD2|TRBV6-5|few
CASSYQRLAGSAYNEQFF
TGTGCCAGCAGTTACCAGCGGCTAGCGGGAAGCGCCTACAATGAGCAGTTCTTC
>TRBJ1-2|-|TRBV29-1|once
CSVLDRRSYGYTF
TGCAGCGTTTTAGACAGACGGTCCTATGGCTACACCTTC
>TRBJ2-7|-|TRBV27|-
CASSALTGRVYEQYF
TGTGCCAGCAGTGCCCTGACAGGGAGGGTATACGAGCAGTACTTC
>TRBJ1-2|-|TRBV3-1|few
CASSQSLNYGYTF
TGTGCCAGCAGCCAATCTCTTAACTATGGCTACACCTTC
>TRBJ1-6|-|TRBV2|-
CASSEGGQGRDNSPLHF
TGTGCCAGCAGTGAAGGAGGGCAGGGACGGGATAATTCACCCCTCCACTTT
>TRBJ2-7|-|TRBV29-1|few
CSVQSVETYEQYF
TGCAGCGTTCAATCGGTGGAAACCTACGAGCAGTACTTC
>TRBJ2-5|-|TRBV7-2|-
CASSLLAPSYQETQYF
TGTGCCAGCAGCCTTCTAGCGCCCTCGTACCAAGAGACCCAGTACTTC
>TRBJ2-5|TRBD1|TRBV7-2|few
CASSLALQGAWYF
TGTGCCAGCAGCTTAGCCCTCCAGGGGGCTTGGTACTTC
>TRBJ2-1|TRBD1|TRBV19|few
CASSTHRDRGINEQFF
TGTGCCAGTAGTACGCACCGGGACAGGGGGATCAATGAGCAGTTCTTC
>TRBJ2-1|TRBD2|TRBV28|-
CASSLGLAGVDNEQFF
TGTGCCAGCAGTTTAGGACTAGCGGGAGTGGACAATGAGCAGTTCTTC
>TRBJ1-2|-|TRBV7-9|-
CASSDMSWETAYGYTF
TGTGCCAGCAGCGATATGAGTTGGGAGACGGCCTATGGCTACACCTTC
>TRBJ1-4|TRBD1|TRBV6-1|few
CASSELPDREEKLFF
TGTGCCAGCAGTGAACTTCCGGACAGGGAGGAAAAACTGTTTTTT
>TRBJ2-5|TRBD1|TRBV29-1|-
CSVAGQGWETQYF
TGCAGCGTGGCGGGACAGGGGTGGGAGACCCAGTACTTC
>TRBJ1-2|TRBD1|TRBV7-2|few
CASNQGGYGYTF
TGTGCCAGCAACCAGGGGGGCTATGGCTACACCTTC
>TRBJ2-5|-|TRBV6-6|-
CASRAGAIQETQYF
TGTGCCAGCAGGGCGGGGGCCATCCAAGAGACCCAGTACTTC
>TRBJ2-3|-|TRBV2|few
CASSGQRRISTDTQYF
TGTGCCAGCAGTGGTCAGAGGCGGATTAGCACAGATACGCAGTATTTT
>TRBJ2-3|-|TRBV5-1|-
CASSSPFSDTQYF
TGCGCCAGCAGCTCGCCTTTCTCGGATACGCAGTATTTT
>TRBJ1-2|-|TRBV2|-
CASSETKLPGAVGYTF
TGTGCCAGCAGTGAAACCAAACTCCCGGGGGCAGTCGGCTACACCTTC
>TRBJ1-1|-|TRBV11-2|-
CASSSPLGNTEAFF
TGTGCCAGCAGCTCCCCTCTTGGGAACACTGAAGCTTTCTTT
>TRBJ2-3|-|TRBV2|-
CASRDSVADTQYF
TGTGCCAGCAGGGACTCGGTCGCAGATACGCAGTATTTT
>TRBJ1-6|-|TRBV15|-
CATSSRKGWDSPLHF
TGTGCCACCAGCAGTCGTAAAGGGTGGGACTCACCCCTCCACTTT
>TRBJ2-1|-|TRBV11-3|few
CASSLDLPGNEQFF
TGTGCCAGCAGCTTAGATCTTCCGGGCAATGAGCAGTTCTTC
>TRBJ2-3|TRBD1|TRBV20-1|few
CSAREQGASTDTQYF
TGCAGCGCTAGAGAACAGGGGGCAAGCACAGATACGCAGTATTTT
>TRBJ2-3|TRBD2|TRBV9|-
CASSVDGGLAGEDTQYF
TGTGCCAGCAGCGTAGATGGCGGGCTAGCGGGAGAAGATACGCAGTATTTT
>TRBJ2-7|TRBD2|TRBV28|-
CASSSVWSAGVTYEQYF
TGTGCCAGCAGTTCGGTCTGGTCAGCGGGGGTAACCTACGAGCAGTACTTC
>TRBJ2-7|-|TRBV10-3|-
CAIRGDNYEQYF
TGTGCCATCAGGGGGGACAACTACGAGCAGTACTTC
>TRBJ2-7|TRBD2|TRBV18|-
CASSPPSSGVYEQYF
TGTGCCAGCTCACCACCCTCTAGCGGGGTCTACGAGCAGTACTTC
>TRBJ2-1|-|TRBV5-1|few
CASSLAGPPYNEQFF
TGCGCCAGCAGCTTAGCGGGTCCTCCCTACAATGAGCAGTTCTTC